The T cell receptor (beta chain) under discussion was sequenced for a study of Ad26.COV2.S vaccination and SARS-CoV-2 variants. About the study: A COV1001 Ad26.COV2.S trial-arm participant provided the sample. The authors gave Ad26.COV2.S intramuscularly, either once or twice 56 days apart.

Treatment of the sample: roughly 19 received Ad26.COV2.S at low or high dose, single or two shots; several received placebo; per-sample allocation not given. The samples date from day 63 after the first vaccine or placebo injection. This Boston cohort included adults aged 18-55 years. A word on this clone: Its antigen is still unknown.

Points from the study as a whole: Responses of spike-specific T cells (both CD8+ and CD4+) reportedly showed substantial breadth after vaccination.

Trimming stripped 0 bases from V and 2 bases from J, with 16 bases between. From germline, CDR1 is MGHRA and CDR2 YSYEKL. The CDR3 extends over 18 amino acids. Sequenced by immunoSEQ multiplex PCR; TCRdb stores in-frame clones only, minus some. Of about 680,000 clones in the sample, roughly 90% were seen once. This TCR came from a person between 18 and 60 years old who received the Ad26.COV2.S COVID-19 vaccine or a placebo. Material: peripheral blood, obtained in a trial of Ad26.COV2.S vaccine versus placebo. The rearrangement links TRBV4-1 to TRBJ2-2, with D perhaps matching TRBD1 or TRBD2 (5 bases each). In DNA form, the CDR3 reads TGCGCCAGCAGCCAAGAACGATTTTTCGGGACCAACACCGGGGAGCTGTTTTTT. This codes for CASSQERFFGTNTGELFF.